This T cell receptor (beta chain) came from a study of shared clonotypes between healthy human individuals. Background on the study: Donor ages ranged 18 to 49 years: two women, three men.

Profiled with immunoSEQ multiplex PCR; TCRdb holds only in-frame clones, not every one. Among around 500,000 clones listed, around 85% were seen once. The germline CDR1 and CDR2 sequences are MDHEN and SYDVKM. V was pared by 4 bases and J by 0 bases, with 6 bases between. The CDR3 is made up of 13 amino acids. V gene TRBV28 combines with J gene TRBJ2-5; no clear D. The sample was PBMCs. The origin of this receptor is a woman aged 40 to 50 in good health. Some clones in this sample may be carry-over from other donors' samples. CDR3 coding DNA: TGTGCCAGCAGTTGGGCGTACCAAGAGACCCAGTACTTC. Translated: CASSWAYQETQYF.